This T cell receptor beta chain was captured in a study of blood T cell repertoires in COVID-19. Libraries were prepared by immunoSEQ multiplex PCR; TCRdb keeps only in-frame clonotypes and omits some of them. The sample shows 200,000 to 300,000 clones, around 87% of them seen only once. This CDR3 has 15 amino acids. Germline CDR1 and CDR2: MDHEN and SYDVKM. The V gene lost 3 bases and the J gene lost 0 bases, with 11 bases spanning the gap. The specimen was peripheral blood. The rearrangement uses TRBV28 and TRBJ1-1; D is possibly TRBD1 (5 bases). This TCR was recovered from a woman in her sixties with COVID-19, enrolled during active disease. The CDR3 sequence: CASSFRGGVNTEAFF. The CDR3, as DNA: TGTGCCAGCAGTTTTCGGGGGGGAGTGAACACTGAAGCTTTCTTT.